This TCR beta chain stems from a study of Ad26.COV2.S vaccination and SARS-CoV-2 variants. Study-wide context: Once, or twice with 56 days between doses, Ad26.COV2.S was given intramuscularly.

Described treatment: roughly 18 received Ad26.COV2.S at low or high dose, single or two shots; 5 received placebo; per-sample allocation not given. At day 63 after the first vaccine or placebo injection, samples were drawn. CDR1 is WNHNN and CDR2 is SYGVQD in the germline V gene (reference sequence). V lost 2 bases and J lost 10; bases outside the gene matches: 4. The CDR3 spans 14 residues. Data came from immunoSEQ multiplex PCR; TCRdb stores just in-frame clones and leaves some out. This sample has a few hundred thousand clones, with 83% found just once. Study results and caveats: Post-vaccination spike-specific CD8+ and CD4+ T cell responses reportedly had substantial breadth.

Comments on this clone: Its matching antigen is unknown.

This receptor was obtained from a person aged 18-60 years who received the Ad26.COV2.S COVID-19 vaccine or a placebo. This chain joins TRBV10-1 and TRBJ1-4, with TRBD1 matching 10 bases. This sample comprised peripheral blood, obtained in a trial of Ad26.COV2.S vaccine versus placebo. The CDR3 spells CASSEGTGAAKLFF. CDR3 in DNA: TGCGCCAGCAGTGAGGGGACAGGGGCAGCAAAACTGTTTTTT.